This T cell receptor beta chain was documented in a study of T cell responses to AZD1222 COVID-19 vaccine (dated by TCRdb to about 2021). Context from the whole study: TCR sequencing covered some 240 trial participants: approximately 200 given two doses of AZD1222 and about 26 given two doses of MenACWY control vaccine. Enrollment into the trials was organized by age into subgroups of 18-55, 56-69 and 70-plus years, and those subgroups contained roughly 150, 30 and 60 TCR-sequenced participants, respectively. Here is what the overall study found, with its caveats: The whole spike protein was spanned by vaccine-associated CD4 TCRs, and dominant responses were seen in regions 160-218 and 743-854. The 56-69-year group was small, and its depth increase did not reach significance, likely because of low power. Conclusions about previously exposed vaccinees were limited because only six AZD1222 recipients were SARS-CoV-2 seropositive at baseline. Because no day 14 peak-response samples were available, repertoires were characterized only after the peak T cell response. Participants were mostly white British, with more females than males. The authors suggested clonal diversity may have been underestimated. Reportedly, almost half of the unique spike-specific TCRs recognized epitopes lying outside the regions that are mutated in the B.1.351 and B.1.1.7 variants. Spike-specific TCR breadth and depth rose significantly after two AZD1222 doses compared with day 0 and with MenACWY recipients.

As regards this clone: What this receptor recognizes is not known. Qualities for individual bases were not recorded, and no much larger clone is one base off.

CDR1 and CDR2 were assigned from the germline V gene as MDHEN and SYDVKM. Including cysteine and phenylalanine, the CDR3 has 13 amino acids. Just CDR3 DNA is preserved here, 39 bases in frame from base 1. Germline trimming amounts to 6 bases on V and 7 bases on J, with 4 as the count of junction bases outside the gene matches. The CDR3 regions of human TCRbeta chains were subjected to immunosequencing. On the study's bioinformatics: Repertoire TCRs were matched against a reference library of SARS-CoV-2-specific TCRs generated with the MIRA antigen-specificity platform. Breadth was defined as the fraction of unique TCRs that were SARS-CoV-2-associated. Depth was defined as the fraction of total T cells that were SARS-CoV-2-associated. Using the MIRA data, each spike-specific TCR was assigned both to the spike region to which the TCR was reactive and to a CD4 or CD8 class. Log10-transformed breadth and depth values were compared by one-way ANOVA with Sidak's multiple comparisons tests. Here the immuneACCESS table is served through TCRdb, limited to in-frame sequences with V and J called. Missing clones are a known gap in these copies; in checked studies unresolved V genes cover under half, and the rest lacks a known reason. The DNA was the basis for D and trimming; V, J and clone size are from that table. Here the sample has tens of thousands of clones; 88% occur a single time. Around 4.8% of the sample is taken by the ten largest.

The sample's time point, from its label and the paper: about 28 days (+/-7) after the second vaccine dose. Reading the label with the study, this specimen's treatment or condition is: meningococcal conjugate vaccine given as trial control. Vaccinee samples came from UK trials COV001 and COV002, including a single-blind randomized controlled phase 2/3 trial of AZD1222 (ChAdOx1 nCoV-19) in healthy adults. For TCRbeta chain sequencing, PBMC samples were collected from trial participants at day 0 and at day 28 after the second dose. The sequence derives from an adult who received the MenACWY meningococcal vaccine as a control. Rearrangement joined TRBV28 to TRBJ1-4; TRBD1 fits 8 bases in the junction. The starting material was peripheral blood, obtained 28 days after the second dose of the MenACWY control vaccine. The CDR3 protein sequence reads: CASRDRGIEKLFF. The DNA sequence reads TGTGCCAGCAGAGACAGGGGAATTGAAAAACTGTTTTTT. Reference TRBV28 and TRBJ1-4 genes cover what lies past the CDR3, so the full variable domain is DVKVTQSSRYLVKRTGEKVFLECVQDMDHENMFWYRQDPGLGLRLIYFSYDVKMKEKGDIPEGYSVSREKKERFSLILESASTNQTSMYLCASRDRGIEKLFFGSGTQLSVL.